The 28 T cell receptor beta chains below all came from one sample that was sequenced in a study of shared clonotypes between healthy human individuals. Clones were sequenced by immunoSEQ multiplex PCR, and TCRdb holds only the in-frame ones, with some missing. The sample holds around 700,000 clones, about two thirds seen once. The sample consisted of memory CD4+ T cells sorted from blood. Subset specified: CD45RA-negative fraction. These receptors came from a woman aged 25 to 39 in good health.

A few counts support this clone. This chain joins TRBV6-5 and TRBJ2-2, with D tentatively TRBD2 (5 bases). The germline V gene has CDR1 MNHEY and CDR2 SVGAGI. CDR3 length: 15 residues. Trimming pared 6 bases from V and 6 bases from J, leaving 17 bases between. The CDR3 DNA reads TGTGCCAGCAGCCTAGCACTGACTGGCGCCGGGGAGCTGTTTTTT. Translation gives CASSLALTGAGELFF.

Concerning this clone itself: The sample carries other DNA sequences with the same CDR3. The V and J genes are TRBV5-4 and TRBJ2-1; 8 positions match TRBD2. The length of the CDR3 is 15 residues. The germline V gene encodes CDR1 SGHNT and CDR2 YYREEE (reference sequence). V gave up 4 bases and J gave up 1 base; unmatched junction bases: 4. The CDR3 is CASSLGTSSYNEQFF. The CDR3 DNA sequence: TGTGCCAGCAGCCTCGGGACTAGTTCCTACAATGAGCAGTTCTTC.

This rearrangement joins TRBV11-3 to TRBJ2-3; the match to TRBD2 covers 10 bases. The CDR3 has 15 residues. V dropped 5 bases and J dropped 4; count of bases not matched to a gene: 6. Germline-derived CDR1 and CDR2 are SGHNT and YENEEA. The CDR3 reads CASSQLGLAADTQYF. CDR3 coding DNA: TGTGCCAGCAGCCAACTCGGACTAGCGGCAGATACGCAGTATTTT.

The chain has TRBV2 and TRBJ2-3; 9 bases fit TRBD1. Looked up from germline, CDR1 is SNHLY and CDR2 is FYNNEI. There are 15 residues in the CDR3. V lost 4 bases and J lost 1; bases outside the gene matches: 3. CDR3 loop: CASSGQGVRTDTQYF. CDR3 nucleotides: TGTGCCAGCAGTGGACAGGGGGTACGCACAGATACGCAGTATTTT.

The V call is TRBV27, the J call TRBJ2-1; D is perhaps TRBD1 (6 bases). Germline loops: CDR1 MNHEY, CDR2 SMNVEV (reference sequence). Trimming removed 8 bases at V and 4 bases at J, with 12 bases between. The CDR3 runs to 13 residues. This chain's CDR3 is CASWGQGYNEQFF. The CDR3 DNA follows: TGTGCCAGCTGGGGGCAAGGGTACAATGAGCAGTTCTTC.

In DNA form, the CDR3 reads TGCGCCAGTTCCTTCGGGAAGGGGCAAGCTTTCTTT. Protein product: CASSFGKGQAFF. The rearrangement links TRBV5-1 to TRBJ1-1, with D tentatively TRBD1 (5 bases). This CDR3 contains 12 residues. CDR1 and CDR2 from the germline V gene are SGHRS and YFSETQ. Deletions cut 8 bases from V and 9 bases from J, with 17 bases between. The full variable domain, in which reference TRBV5-1 and TRBJ1-1 provide the parts outside the CDR3, is KAGVTQTPRYLIKTRGQQVTLSCSPISGHRSVSWYQQTPGQGLQFLFEYFSETQRNKGNFPGRFSGRQFSNSRSEMNVSTLELGDSALYLCASSFGKGQAFFGQGTRLTVV.

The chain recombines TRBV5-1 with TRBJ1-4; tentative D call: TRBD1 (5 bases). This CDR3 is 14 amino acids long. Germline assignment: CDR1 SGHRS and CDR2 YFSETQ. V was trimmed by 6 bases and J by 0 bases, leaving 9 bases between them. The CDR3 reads CASTETATNEKLFF. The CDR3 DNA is TGCGCCAGCACCGAGACAGCAACTAATGAAAAACTGTTTTTT.

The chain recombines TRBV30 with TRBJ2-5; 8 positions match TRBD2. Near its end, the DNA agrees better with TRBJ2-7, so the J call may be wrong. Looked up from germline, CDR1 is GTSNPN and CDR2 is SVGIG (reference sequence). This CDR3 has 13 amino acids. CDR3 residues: CACSSGNSDEQYF. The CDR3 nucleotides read TGTGCCTGCAGTAGCGGGAATTCGGACGAGCAGTACTTC.

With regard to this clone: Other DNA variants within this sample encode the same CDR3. The CDR3 sequence is CASSPGLAGEGYEQYF. DNA for the CDR3: TGTGCCAGCTCACCAGGACTAGCGGGTGAAGGTTACGAGCAGTACTTC. The rearrangement uses TRBV18 and TRBJ2-7; 11 bases line up with TRBD2. The ends lost 2 bases at V and 4 bases at J; junction bases unmatched: 7. Germline values: CDR1 KGHSH, CDR2 LQKENI. The CDR3 has 16 residues.

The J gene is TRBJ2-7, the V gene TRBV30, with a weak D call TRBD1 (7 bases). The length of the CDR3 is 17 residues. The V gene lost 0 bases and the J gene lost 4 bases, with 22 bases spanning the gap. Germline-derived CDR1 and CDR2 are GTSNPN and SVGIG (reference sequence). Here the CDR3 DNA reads TGTGCCTGGAGTGTAGGTTTCGGGCAGGGGGGATTTTACGAGCAGTACTTC. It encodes CAWSVGFGQGGFYEQYF.

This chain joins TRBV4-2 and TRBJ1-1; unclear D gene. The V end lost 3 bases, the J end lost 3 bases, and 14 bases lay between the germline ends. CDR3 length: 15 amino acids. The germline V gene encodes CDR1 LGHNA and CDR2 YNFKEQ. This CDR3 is CASSQDLEWDTEAFF. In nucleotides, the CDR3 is TGTGCCAGCAGCCAGGACTTAGAGTGGGACACTGAAGCTTTCTTT.

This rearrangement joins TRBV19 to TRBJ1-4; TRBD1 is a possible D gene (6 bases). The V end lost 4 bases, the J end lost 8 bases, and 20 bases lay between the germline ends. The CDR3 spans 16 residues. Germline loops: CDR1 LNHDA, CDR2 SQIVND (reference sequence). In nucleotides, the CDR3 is TGTGCCAGTAGTACGGGGCTGACAGGCTCGGAAGAAAAACTGTTTTTT. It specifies CASSTGLTGSEEKLFF.

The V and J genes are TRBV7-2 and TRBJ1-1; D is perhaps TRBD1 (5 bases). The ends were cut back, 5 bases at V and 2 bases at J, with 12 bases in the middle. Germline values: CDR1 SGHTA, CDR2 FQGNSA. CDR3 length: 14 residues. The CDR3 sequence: CASSAGRINTEAFF. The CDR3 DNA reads TGTGCCAGCAGCGCGGGACGGATTAACACTGAAGCTTTCTTT.

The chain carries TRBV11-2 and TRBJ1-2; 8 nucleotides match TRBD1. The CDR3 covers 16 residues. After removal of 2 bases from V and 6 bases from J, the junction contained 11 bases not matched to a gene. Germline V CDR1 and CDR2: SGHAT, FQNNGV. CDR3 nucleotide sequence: TGTGCCAGCAGCTTAATGGGCGCAGGGGGCTTCGATGGCTACACCTTC. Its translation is CASSLMGAGGFDGYTF.

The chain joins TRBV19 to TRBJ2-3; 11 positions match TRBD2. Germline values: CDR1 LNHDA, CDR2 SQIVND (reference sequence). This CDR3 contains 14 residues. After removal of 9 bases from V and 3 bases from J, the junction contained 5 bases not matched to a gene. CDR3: CASRLAGQTDTQYF. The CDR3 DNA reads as TGTGCCAGCAGACTAGCGGGGCAAACAGATACGCAGTATTTT.

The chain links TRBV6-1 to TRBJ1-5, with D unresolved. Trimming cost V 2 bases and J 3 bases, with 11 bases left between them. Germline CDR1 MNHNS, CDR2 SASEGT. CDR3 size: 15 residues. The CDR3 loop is CASSEPPGFNQPQHF. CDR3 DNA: TGTGCCAGCAGTGAACCACCGGGTTTCAATCAGCCCCAGCATTTT.

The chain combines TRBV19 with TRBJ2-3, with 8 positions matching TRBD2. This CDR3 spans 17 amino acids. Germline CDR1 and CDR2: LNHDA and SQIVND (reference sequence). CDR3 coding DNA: TGTGCTAAGCGGGAGTGGGGACCTCGTGCTAGCACAGATACGCAGTATTTT. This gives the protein CAKREWGPRASTDTQYF. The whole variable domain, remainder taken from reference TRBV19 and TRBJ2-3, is DGGITQSPKYLFRKEGQNVTLSCEQNLNHDAMYWYRQDPGQGLRLIYYSQIVNDFQKGDIAEGYSVSREKKESFPLTVTSAQKNPTAFYLCAKREWGPRASTDTQYFGPGTRLTVL.

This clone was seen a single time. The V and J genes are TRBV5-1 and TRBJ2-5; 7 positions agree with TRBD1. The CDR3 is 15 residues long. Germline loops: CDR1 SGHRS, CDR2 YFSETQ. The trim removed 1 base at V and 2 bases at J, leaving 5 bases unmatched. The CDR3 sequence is CASSLSQGEQETQYF. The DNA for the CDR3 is TGCGCCAGCAGCTTGTCCCAGGGGGAACAAGAGACCCAGTACTTC.

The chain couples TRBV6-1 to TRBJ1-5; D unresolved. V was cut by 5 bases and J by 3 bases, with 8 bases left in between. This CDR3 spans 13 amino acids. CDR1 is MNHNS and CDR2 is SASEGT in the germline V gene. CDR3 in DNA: TGTGCCAGCAGTCGGGGATTCAATCAGCCCCAGCATTTT. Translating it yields CASSRGFNQPQHF.

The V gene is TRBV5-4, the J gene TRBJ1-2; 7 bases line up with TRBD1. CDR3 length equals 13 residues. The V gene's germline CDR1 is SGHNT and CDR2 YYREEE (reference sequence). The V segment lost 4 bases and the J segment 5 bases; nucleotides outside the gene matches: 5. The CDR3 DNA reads TGTGCCAGCAGCCGTGACAGGGTGTATGGCTACACCTTC. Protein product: CASSRDRVYGYTF.

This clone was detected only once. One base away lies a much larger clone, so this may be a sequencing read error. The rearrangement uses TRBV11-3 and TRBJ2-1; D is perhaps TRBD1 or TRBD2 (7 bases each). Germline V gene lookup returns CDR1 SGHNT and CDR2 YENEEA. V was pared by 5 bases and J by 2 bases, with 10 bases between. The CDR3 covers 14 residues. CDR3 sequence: CASSPGGAYNEQFF. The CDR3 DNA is TGTGCCAGCAGCCCAGGGGGGGCCTACAATGAGCAGTTCTTC. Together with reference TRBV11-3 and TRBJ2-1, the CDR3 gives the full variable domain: EAGVVQSPRYKIIEKKQPVAFWCNPISGHNTLYWYLQNLGQGPELLIRYENEEAVDDSQLPKDRFSAERLKGVDSTLKIQPAELGDSAVYLCASSPGGAYNEQFFGPGTRLTVL.

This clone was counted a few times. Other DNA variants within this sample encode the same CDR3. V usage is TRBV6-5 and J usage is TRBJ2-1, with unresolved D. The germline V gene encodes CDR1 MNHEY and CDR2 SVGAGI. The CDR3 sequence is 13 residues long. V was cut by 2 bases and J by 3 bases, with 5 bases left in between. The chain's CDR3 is CASSYGLYNEQFF. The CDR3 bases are TGTGCCAGCAGTTACGGTCTCTACAATGAGCAGTTCTTC.

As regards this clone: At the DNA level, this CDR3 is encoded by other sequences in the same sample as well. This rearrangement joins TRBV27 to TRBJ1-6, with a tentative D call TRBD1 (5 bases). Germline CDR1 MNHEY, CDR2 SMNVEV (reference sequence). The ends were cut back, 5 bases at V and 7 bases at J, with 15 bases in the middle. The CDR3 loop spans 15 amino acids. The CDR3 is CASSPTGGKNSPLHF. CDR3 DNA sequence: TGTGCCAGCAGTCCCACGGGGGGTAAGAATTCACCCCTCCACTTT.

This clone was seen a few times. CDR3 DNA sequence: TGTGCCAGCAGCCGACGACTGAGCCCCTACGAGCAGTACTTC. Translation gives CASSRRLSPYEQYF. The chain links TRBV28 to TRBJ2-7; no reliable D call. The CDR3 sequence is 14 residues long. V was pared by 6 bases and J by 2 bases, with 14 bases between. CDR1 is MDHEN and CDR2 is SYDVKM in the germline V gene.

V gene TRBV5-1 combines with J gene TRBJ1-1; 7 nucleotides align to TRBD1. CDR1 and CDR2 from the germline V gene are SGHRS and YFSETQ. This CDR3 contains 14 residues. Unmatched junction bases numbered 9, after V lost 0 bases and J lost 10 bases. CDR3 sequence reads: CASSLASGTEGAFF. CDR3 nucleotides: TGCGCCAGCAGCTTGGCCAGCGGGACAGAAGGAGCTTTCTTT.

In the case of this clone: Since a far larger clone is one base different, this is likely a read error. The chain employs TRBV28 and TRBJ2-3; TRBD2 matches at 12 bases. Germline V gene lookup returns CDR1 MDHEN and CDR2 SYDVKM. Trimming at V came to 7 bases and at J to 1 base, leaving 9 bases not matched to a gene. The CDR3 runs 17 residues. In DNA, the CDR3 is TGTGCCAGCAATCCATTGGGACTAGCGGGCGGCACAGATACGCAGTATTTT. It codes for CASNPLGLAGGTDTQYF.

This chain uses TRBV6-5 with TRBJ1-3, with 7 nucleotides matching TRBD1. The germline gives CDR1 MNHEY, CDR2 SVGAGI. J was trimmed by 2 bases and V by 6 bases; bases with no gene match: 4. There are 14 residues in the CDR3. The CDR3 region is CASRDRGPGNTIYF. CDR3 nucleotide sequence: TGTGCCAGCAGAGATAGGGGGCCTGGAAACACCATATATTTT.

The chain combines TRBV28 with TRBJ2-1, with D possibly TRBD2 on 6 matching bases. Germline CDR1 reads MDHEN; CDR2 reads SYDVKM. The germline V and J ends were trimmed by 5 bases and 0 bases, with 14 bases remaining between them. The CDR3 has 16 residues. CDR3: CASSPNGGGSYNEQFF. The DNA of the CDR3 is TGTGCCAGCAGTCCCAACGGGGGAGGCTCCTACAATGAGCAGTTCTTC.